The rows below give T cell receptor beta chains drawn from one sample of a study of graft-versus-host responses after intestinal transplantation. TCRdb's table, derived via immunoSEQ multiplex PCR, lists solely in-frame clones and lacks some. The table includes some 14,000 clones, 35% to 40% detected once. The source material was alloreactive CD8+ T cells from a mixed lymphocyte reaction culture, sampled before intestinal transplant. All receptors derive from a human patient who received an intestinal transplant. Each CDR3 is given with its conserved first and last residue. The D gene is left open where the match is weak. Clone size is shown for a subset of rows, as once, few, many or a class of expanded clone.

D gene | J gene | V gene | clone size | CDR3 protein | CDR3 DNA
TRBD2 | TRBJ2-7 | TRBV6-5 | . | CASSYSNSGAYEQYF | TGTGCCAGCAGTTACTCGAACAGCGGGGCTTACGAGCAGTACTTC
TRBD2 | TRBJ2-7 | TRBV28 | . | CASSTDIGLAGGNEQYF | TGTGCCAGCAGCACAGATATAGGACTAGCGGGAGGTAACGAGCAGTACTTC
. | TRBJ1-2 | TRBV7-9 | . | CASSRADLYGYTF | TGTGCCAGCAGCCGAGCCGACTTATATGGCTACACCTTC
. | TRBJ1-1 | TRBV6-1 | . | CASSVLGRMNTEAFF | TGTGCCAGCAGTGTTCTGGGCAGGATGAACACTGAAGCTTTCTTT
. | TRBJ2-5 | TRBV7-9 | . | CASSPTRGQSEETQYF | TGTGCCAGCAGCCCCACCCGCGGTCAGTCGGAAGAGACCCAGTACTTC
. | TRBJ2-3 | TRBV30 | few | CAWSSGGGYWTDTQYF | TGTGCCTGGAGTAGCGGAGGGGGCTATTGGACAGATACGCAGTATTTT
. | TRBJ2-2 | TRBV9 | . | CASSSPAGTGELFF | TGTGCCAGCAGCTCCCCGGCGGGGACCGGGGAGCTGTTTTTT
. | TRBJ2-1 | TRBV30 | few | CAWSVAGYEQFF | TGTGCCTGGAGTGTAGCCGGGTATGAGCAGTTCTTC
. | TRBJ1-5 | TRBV19 | . | CASSPAGGYQPQHF | TGTGCCAGTAGTCCTGCCGGGGGTTATCAGCCCCAGCATTTT
. | TRBJ2-7 | TRBV6-5 | . | CASSARRPYEQYF | TGTGCCAGCAGTGCTAGGAGACCCTACGAGCAGTACTTC
. | TRBJ2-1 | TRBV5-1 | once | CASSSQGPYNEQFF | TGCGCCAGCAGCTCCCAGGGGCCTTACAATGAGCAGTTCTTC
. | TRBJ2-2 | TRBV14 | . | CASRHRGAVF | TGTGCCAGCCGACACCGGGGAGCTGTTTTT
. | TRBJ1-1 | TRBV6-5 | . | CASSYSITVNTEAFF | TGTGCCAGCAGTTACTCGATCACAGTTAACACTGAAGCTTTCTTT
TRBD2 | TRBJ2-7 | TRBV13 | . | CASSLVAGGLYEQYF | TGTGCCAGCAGCTTAGTAGCGGGAGGGCTCTACGAGCAGTACTTC
. | TRBJ2-5 | TRBV4-1 | . | CASSQDAYSGETQYF | TGCGCCAGCAGCCAAGATGCGTATTCGGGAGAGACCCAGTACTTC
. | TRBJ1-6 | TRBV14 | . | CASSQDRGSYNSPLHF | TGTGCCAGCAGCCAAGATAGGGGCTCCTATAATTCACCCCTCCACTTT
. | TRBJ1-2 | TRBV4-1 | . | CASSQGGNYGYTF | TGCGCCAGCAGCCAAGGAGGTAACTATGGCTACACCTTC
TRBD1 | TRBJ2-7 | TRBV4-3 | medium-sized | CASRQGLRSYEQYF | TGCGCCAGTAGACAGGGCCTAAGGTCCTACGAGCAGTACTTC
. | TRBJ2-7 | TRBV4-3 | large | CASSPDVGNREQYF | TGCGCCAGCAGCCCGGATGTCGGGAATCGGGAGCAGTACTTC
TRBD1 | TRBJ1-5 | TRBV4-3 | . | CASSQDRQGDQPQHF | TGCGCCAGCAGCCAGGACCGACAGGGAGATCAGCCCCAGCATTTT
. | TRBJ1-3 | TRBV30 | medium-sized | CAWNGGSSGNTIYF | TGTGCCTGGAATGGGGGGAGCTCTGGAAACACCATATATTTT
. | TRBJ1-4 | TRBV25-1 | . | CASSDPTRGFSNEKLFF | TGTGCCAGCAGTGATCCTACAAGGGGCTTCTCTAATGAAAAACTGTTTTTT
TRBD1 | TRBJ1-2 | TRBV4-1 | few | CASSPRDRNYGYTF | TGCGCCAGCAGCCCCCGGGACAGGAACTATGGCTACACCTTC
. | TRBJ2-7 | TRBV19 | . | CASSKRYTSYEQYF | TGTGCCAGTAGTAAACGCTACACTAGCTACGAGCAGTACTTC
. | TRBJ1-3 | TRBV7-9 | . | CASSLGGGASGNTIYF | TGTGCCAGCAGCTTAGGAGGGGGAGCCTCTGGAAACACCATATATTTT